The 21 T cell receptor beta chains below all came from one sample that was sequenced in a study of vaccination effects on CD4 cells after COVID-19. The antigens these receptors bind are not known. Some clones are missing from TCRdb's copy, which holds only in-frame ones; the method was immunoSEQ multiplex PCR. This sample has tens of thousands of clones, with around 73% found just once. CD4+ T cells specific for antigen were expanded with viral peptide pools by the ViraFEST assay before sequencing. Around day 10 of culture, CD4+ T cells were separated out. Participants were given two doses of BNT162b2 or mRNA-1273 vaccine. Here the sequenced sample was CD4+ T cells from PBMCs cultured with HCoV-229E spike peptides, taken after COVID-19 vaccination. The receptors were gathered from a human donor who received a COVID-19 vaccine.

The chain uses TRBV5-1 and TRBJ2-2; 10 nucleotides align to TRBD1. The CDR3 covers 16 residues. With 3 bases clipped from V and 0 bases from J, the junction kept 2 bases outside the gene matches. Looked up from germline, CDR1 is SGHRS and CDR2 is YFSETQ. The CDR3 bases are TGCGCCAGCAGCTCGGACAGGGGGGCGAACACCGGGGAGCTGTTTTTT. Protein: CASSSDRGANTGELFF.

V gene TRBV3-1 (or the pseudogene TRBV3-2) combines with J gene TRBJ2-2; 8 bases map to TRBD2. There are 15 residues in the CDR3. V trimming: 7 bases; J trimming: 3 bases; junction bases outside the gene matches: 7. Germline V lookup: CDR1 LGHDT, CDR2 YNNKEL (reference sequence). CDR3 DNA: TGTGCCAGCAAACGGGGGGGGCCCGACACCGGGGAGCTGTTTTTT. Its protein product is CASKRGGPDTGELFF.

This chain uses TRBV5-1 with TRBJ1-1, with no clear D. This CDR3 region has 15 residues. CDR1 and CDR2 from the germline V gene are SGHRS and YFSETQ. Between the trimmed V and J ends, which lost 2 bases and 4 bases, there was a span of 15 bases. In DNA form, the CDR3 reads TGCGCCAGCAGCTTAGGATCGATCGGCGCCACTGAAGCTTTCTTT. Residues: CASSLGSIGATEAFF.

This chain links TRBV9 with TRBJ2-2; 10 bases are shared with TRBD2. Germline CDR1 reads SGDLS; CDR2 reads YYNGEE. J gave up 7 bases and V 0 bases, and 9 bases lay outside the gene matches. There are 17 residues in the CDR3. CDR3 residues: CASSVGAGGRLNGELFF. CDR3 bases: TGTGCCAGCAGCGTAGGAGCGGGGGGGCGCTTAAACGGGGAGCTGTTTTTT.

This clone was seen a handful of times. This chain uses TRBV12-3 or TRBV12-4 with TRBJ1-5; D ambiguous. Trimming cost V 3 bases and J 2 bases, with 5 bases left between them. The CDR3 totals 13 residues. The CDR3: CASSLRRNQPQHF. The CDR3 DNA follows: TGTGCCAGCAGTTTGAGGCGCAATCAGCCCCAGCATTTT.

This chain connects TRBV6-5 to TRBJ1-1; no clear D. This CDR3 is built from 16 residues. Germline CDR1 MNHEY, CDR2 SVGAGI. Between the trimmed V and J ends, which lost 4 bases and 4 bases, there was a span of 19 bases. CDR3 amino acids: CASSLVALGFGTEAFF. DNA of the CDR3: TGTGCCAGCAGTTTAGTAGCTTTGGGGTTTGGCACTGAAGCTTTCTTT.

The chain has TRBV24-1 and TRBJ2-6; D call uncertain. The CDR3 loop spans 17 amino acids. Looked up from germline, CDR1 is KGHDR and CDR2 is SFDVKD. Trimming took off 3 bases at V and 0 bases at J, with 11 bases between the two ends. The CDR3 reads CATSDPGRNSGANVLTF. For the CDR3, the DNA is TGTGCCACCAGTGATCCCGGACGTAACTCTGGGGCCAACGTCCTGACTTTC.

The chain links TRBV7-3 to TRBJ2-1, with 9 nucleotides matching TRBD1. The germline CDR1 and CDR2 sequences are SGHTA and FQGTGA. The CDR3 is made up of 16 amino acids. Germline trimming cut 0 bases from V and 8 bases from J; bases unmatched to any gene: 8. CDR3 residues: CASSLTGTGGRHEQFF. CDR3 sequence (DNA): TGTGCCAGCAGCTTAACGGGTACAGGGGGCCGCCATGAGCAGTTCTTC.

The chain employs TRBV4-2 and TRBJ1-1; D unresolved. CDR3 length: 16 amino acids. The V end lost 4 bases, the J end lost 0 bases, and 15 bases lay between the germline ends. Germline V CDR1 and CDR2: LGHNA, YNFKEQ. The CDR3 DNA is TGTGCCAGCAGCCCCTTGCGCGGAGAAGTGAACACTGAAGCTTTCTTT. Protein: CASSPLRGEVNTEAFF.

V usage is TRBV11-2 and J usage is TRBJ2-5; D may be TRBD1 or TRBD2 (5 bases each). Germline CDR1 is SGHAT and CDR2 is FQNNGV. The length of the CDR3 is 15 residues. V dropped 5 bases and J dropped 5 bases, with 18 bases sitting between them. CDR3 in amino acids: CASSRRGREWETQYF. The CDR3 DNA reads as TGTGCCAGCAGCCGAAGGGGCAGGGAGTGGGAGACCCAGTACTTC. Full variable domain (outside the CDR3, taken from reference TRBV11-2 and TRBJ2-5): EAGVAQSPRYKIIEKRQSVAFWCNPISGHATLYWYQQILGQGPKLLIQFQNNGVVDDSQLPKDRFSAERLKGVDSTLKIQPAKLEDSAVYLCASSRRGREWETQYFGPGTRLLVL.

The J gene is TRBJ1-5, the V gene TRBV6-5, with 8 bases identical to TRBD1. CDR1 is MNHEY, CDR2 SVGAGI, per germline. V shed 6 bases and J 5 bases; nucleotides not matched to a gene: 6. CDR3 length: 14 amino acids. CDR3 protein: CASSRGTGDQPQHF. The DNA for the CDR3 is TGTGCCAGCAGCCGCGGGACAGGCGATCAGCCCCAGCATTTT.

This rearrangement joins TRBV4-1 to TRBJ2-5; either TRBD1 or TRBD2 may supply D (6 bases each). The CDR3 contains 15 residues. Germline values: CDR1 MGHRA, CDR2 YSYEKL. V dropped 1 base and J dropped 1 base, with 10 bases sitting between them. CDR3 sequence (DNA): TGCGCCAGCAGCCAAGGAGGGGGGCCCCAAGAGACCCAGTACTTC. This codes for CASSQGGGPQETQYF.

The V call is TRBV18, the J call TRBJ2-3; TRBD2 matches 7 bases. The V segment lost 0 bases and the J segment 2 bases; nucleotides outside the gene matches: 8. CDR1 and CDR2 from the germline V gene are KGHSH and LQKENI. CDR3 length: 17 residues. The CDR3 loop is CASSPPTGGDTTDTQYF. The CDR3 nucleotides are TGTGCCAGCTCACCACCGACGGGGGGAGACACCACAGATACGCAGTATTTT.

The chain carries TRBV7-2 and TRBJ2-5; TRBD2 aligns across 10 bases. Germline CDR1 is SGHTA and CDR2 is FQGNSA. The CDR3 is made up of 15 amino acids. V was pared by 4 bases and J by 2 bases, with 4 bases of the junction left unmatched. CDR3 sequence (DNA): TGTGCCAGCAGCTACCGGACTAGCGGTCAAGAGACCCAGTACTTC. Its protein is CASSYRTSGQETQYF.

The chain couples TRBV6-1 to TRBJ2-7; D gene unclear. Trimming left V 2 bases short and J 2 bases short, with 10 bases between. The germline V gene has CDR1 MNHNS and CDR2 SASEGT. The CDR3 sequence is 14 residues long. The CDR3 spells CASSEWEATYEQYV. CDR3 coding DNA: TGTGCCAGCAGTGAATGGGAAGCAACCTACGAGCAGTACGTC.

V usage is TRBV3-1 (or the pseudogene TRBV3-2) and J usage is TRBJ1-2, with no clear D. CDR1 LGHDT and CDR2 YNNKEL come from the germline V gene (reference sequence). The V and J ends lost 2 bases and 0 bases respectively, with 13 bases between them. The CDR3 covers 16 residues. The CDR3 coding sequence is TGTGCCAGCAGCCAATACTTCAGGACCGCTAACTATGGCTACACCTTC. Translating gives CASSQYFRTANYGYTF.

The chain uses TRBV6-2 or TRBV6-3 and TRBJ2-4; the D call may be TRBD1 or TRBD2 (5 bases each). This CDR3 region has 15 residues. The germline V and J ends were trimmed by 6 bases and 0 bases, with 12 bases remaining between them. CDR1 and CDR2 (germline): MNHEY, SVGEGT. In DNA, the CDR3 is TGTGCCAGCAGCCCGGGGCCTCTAGCCAAAAACATTCAGTACTTC. Residues: CASSPGPLAKNIQYF.

The V call is TRBV7-8, the J call TRBJ1-1; no reliable D call. Trimming stripped 7 bases from V and 5 bases from J, with 17 bases between. The CDR3 contains 14 residues. Germline CDR1 reads SGHVS; CDR2 reads FQNEAQ. The chain's CDR3 is CASTDRETRTEAFF. DNA for the CDR3: TGTGCCAGCACAGACCGGGAAACTAGGACTGAAGCTTTCTTT.

The CDR3 coding sequence is TGTGCCAGCAGCTTTTCTAGCGGGGGGTTGGACAATGAGCAGTTCTTC. Residues: CASSFSSGGLDNEQFF. V is TRBV7-2 and J is TRBJ2-1; 11 bases are a match to TRBD2. Looked up from germline, CDR1 is SGHTA and CDR2 is FQGNSA. The CDR3 covers 16 residues. J lost 5 bases, V lost 3 bases, and 6 bases had no gene match.

V usage is TRBV18 and J usage is TRBJ1-3; D may be TRBD1 (6 bases). Germline CDR1 and CDR2: KGHSH and LQKENI. The CDR3 is 13 residues long. Trimming pared 6 bases from V and 4 bases from J, leaving 10 bases between. The DNA for the CDR3 is TGTGCCAGCTCGCCCGGACAGGGAAACACCATATATTTT. Amino acids: CASSPGQGNTIYF.

The V gene is TRBV5-1, the J gene TRBJ2-5; D might be TRBD1 or TRBD2, each matching 5 bases. Germline assignment: CDR1 SGHRS and CDR2 YFSETQ. V dropped 4 bases and J dropped 0 bases, with 19 bases sitting between them. The CDR3 is 17 amino acids. The CDR3: CASSPIGQRGHQETQYF. For the CDR3, the DNA is TGCGCCAGCAGCCCAATCGGCCAGAGGGGACACCAAGAGACCCAGTACTTC.